The present T cell receptor (beta chain) was sequenced within a study of blood T cell repertoires in COVID-19. Turning to the study itself: In each case, the material was cDNA or gDNA derived from T cells, B-cell-depleted T cells, or PBMCs.

Using immunoSEQ multiplex PCR, the repertoire was profiled, and TCRdb retains in-frame clones only, with some absent. This sample has 95,000 to 120,000 clones, with roughly 80% found just once. V lost 5 bases and J lost 1; bases outside the gene matches: 7. Per germline, CDR1 MDHEN and CDR2 SYDVKM. CDR3 length equals 16 residues. This receptor was obtained from a man in his fifties with acute or convalescent COVID-19. The source material was peripheral blood. The V gene is TRBV28, the J gene TRBJ1-5, with 8 bases identical to TRBD1. As DNA, the CDR3 is TGTGCCAGCAGTCCGTCGACAGGGGCAAGCAATCAGCCCCAGCATTTT. Encoded protein: CASSPSTGASNQPQHF.